The 13 T cell receptor beta chains listed next were all sequenced from one sample in a study of spatial heterogeneity in lung cancer. Time point: blood taken at disease recurrence. Extraction of whole RNA from tumor, nontumor lung or frozen PBMC preceded unsorted sequencing. TCRdb reprocessed the 5' RACE reads via MiXCR and lists one record per CDR3 protein. The top ten clones hold approximately 18% of a sample with 9,500 to 10,000 distinct CDR3 sequences, approximately 3.6% of them seen once. Sample: PBMCs, taken at recurrence. The receptor source for this set is a female donor with early-stage non-small cell lung cancer.

This clonotype was counted at least ten times. This beta chain slipped into a library made for alpha chains as a stray read, so its size is not meaningful. The chain is built from TRBV7-2 and TRBJ1-3; a possible D gene is TRBD1 (5 bases). The germline V gene encodes CDR1 SGHTA and CDR2 FQGNSA. This CDR3 region has 13 residues. V was shortened by 8 bases and J by 8 bases, with 16 bases between the two germline ends. The CDR3 sequence: CASVSHRGDTIYF. The CDR3 coding sequence is TGTGCCAGCGTCTCTCACAGAGGGGACACCATATATTTT.

This clonotype was seen ten or more times. Little can be read into the size of this beta chain, an off-target read in a library designed for alpha chains. CDR3 sequence reads: CASSYGRNQPQHF. The CDR3 region has the DNA TGTGCCAGCAGTTACGGCAGAAATCAGCCCCAGCATTTT. The chain joins TRBV6-5 to TRBJ1-5; D is undetermined. Trimming shortened V by 2 bases and J by 4 bases, and 6 bases separated the two germline ends. The CDR3 extends over 13 amino acids. Germline assignment: CDR1 MNHEY and CDR2 SVGAGI.

This clonotype was found many times. The library was prepared for alpha chains; this beta chain is a stray read, so its frequency means little. The gene calls are TRBV11-2 and TRBJ2-7, with 7 positions matching TRBD1. The CDR3 has 17 amino acids. Germline values: CDR1 SGHAT, CDR2 FQNNGV. Germline trimming cut 1 base from V and 6 bases from J; bases unmatched to any gene: 15. The CDR3 DNA sequence: TGTGCCAGCAGCTTAGTCTTTGGACAGGTTGGTCCCGGCGAGCAGTACTTC. This codes for CASSLVFGQVGPGEQYF.

This clonotype appeared many times. This beta chain was picked up by a library intended for alpha chains and is off target, so its count carries little meaning. The rearrangement uses TRBV19 and TRBJ2-3; 9 positions match TRBD2. This CDR3 contains 15 residues. V lost 5 bases and J lost 2; bases outside the gene matches: 5. In germline, CDR1 is LNHDA, CDR2 SQIVND (reference sequence). CDR3 amino acids: CASSWPSGATDTQYF. Here the CDR3 DNA reads TGTGCCAGTAGTTGGCCTAGCGGGGCCACAGATACGCAGTATTTT.

This clonotype was seen many times. This beta chain appears as a stray read in a library generated for alpha chains; its size is not informative. V usage is TRBV9 and J usage is TRBJ2-1, with no clear D. Germline V gene lookup returns CDR1 SGDLS and CDR2 YYNGEE. This CDR3 has 13 residues. V was shortened by 0 bases and J by 8 bases, with 9 bases between the two germline ends. For the CDR3, the DNA is TGTGCCAGCAGCGTAGTTCTTGGCGATGAGCAGTTCTTC. As protein: CASSVVLGDEQFF.

This clonotype was seen many times. The size of this beta chain means little, since it is a stray read in a library made for alpha chains. The CDR3 protein is CASIDIRAPNEQFF. Written as DNA, the CDR3 is TGTGCCAGCATTGACATCAGGGCCCCCAATGAGCAGTTCTTC. V gene TRBV3-1 combines with J gene TRBJ2-1, with a possible D match to TRBD1 (5 bases). Trimming took off 7 bases at V and 6 bases at J, with 16 bases between the two ends. Germline loops: CDR1 LGHDT, CDR2 YNNKEL (reference sequence). The CDR3 covers 14 residues.

In this sample, this clonotype turned up many times. This beta chain came through as a stray read in a library set up for alpha chains, and its size says little. The J gene is TRBJ2-3, the V gene TRBV20-1; 8 bases agree with TRBD2. The CDR3 runs to 14 residues. V dropped 5 bases and J dropped 2; count of bases not matched to a gene: 6. CDR1 is DFQATT, CDR2 SNEGSKA, per germline (reference sequence). The CDR3 nucleotides read TGCAGTGCTCGCGGGGGGCAAAACACAGATACGCAGTATTTT. Its protein is CSARGGQNTDTQYF.

By share, this clonotype ranks as medium-sized. This beta chain was picked up by a library intended for alpha chains and is off target, so its count carries little meaning. This chain uses TRBV7-9 with TRBJ1-5; TRBD1 matches at 10 bases. This CDR3 has 15 amino acids. Germline trimming cut 5 bases from V and 5 bases from J; bases unmatched to any gene: 6. CDR1 and CDR2 (germline): SEHNR, FQNEAQ (reference sequence). The CDR3 DNA sequence: TGTGCCAGCAGCGGACAGGGGGTAAGAGATCAGCCCCAGCATTTT. Translated, it gives CASSGQGVRDQPQHF.

A note on this clonotype: Being off target in a library aimed at alpha chains, this beta chain has a size of little meaning. This chain joins TRBV5-1 and TRBJ2-2, with D tentatively TRBD2 (6 bases). The ends were cut back, 5 bases at V and 2 bases at J, with 13 bases in the middle. The V gene's germline CDR1 is SGHRS and CDR2 YFSETQ. This CDR3 region has 15 residues. CDR3 DNA: TGCGCCAGCAGATTAGGAGGGGAAAACACCGGGGAGCTGTTTTTT. Protein sequence: CASRLGGENTGELFF. Complete variable domain (other parts from reference TRBV5-1 and TRBJ2-2): KAGVTQTPRYLIKTRGQQVTLSCSPISGHRSVSWYQQTPGQGLQFLFEYFSETQRNKGNFPGRFSGRQFSNSRSEMNVSTLELGDSALYLCASRLGGENTGELFFGEGSRLTVL.

This clonotype was detected ten times or more. A library made for alpha chains picked up this beta chain off target, so its size means little. V is TRBV6-6 and J is TRBJ2-5, with 7 positions matching TRBD1. J was trimmed by 1 base and V by 8 bases; bases with no gene match: 4. CDR1 is MNHNY, CDR2 SVGAGI, per germline (reference sequence). The length of the CDR3 is 13 residues. CDR3 DNA: TGTGCCAGCCTCCGGGACAGCCAAGAGACCCAGTACTTC. Protein: CASLRDSQETQYF.

This clonotype was counted at least ten times. A library prepared for alpha chains yielded this beta chain as an off-target read; its size is of little meaning. The chain carries TRBV4-1 and TRBJ2-1, with TRBD1 matching 7 bases. The CDR3 extends over 17 amino acids. CDR1 MGHRA and CDR2 YSYEKL come from the germline V gene. V dropped 0 bases and J dropped 0; count of bases not matched to a gene: 5. CDR3 DNA: TGCGCCAGCAGCCAAGATGCAGGGGGAAGCTCCTACAATGAGCAGTTCTTC. It specifies CASSQDAGGSSYNEQFF.

This clonotype counts as medium-sized (0.01 to 0.1%). This beta chain is an off-target read within a library intended for alpha chains, so its frequency means little. This chain uses TRBV12-3 or TRBV12-4 with TRBJ2-7; 7 positions match TRBD1. V lost 6 bases and J lost 1; bases outside the gene matches: 3. The CDR3 covers 13 residues. Written as DNA, the CDR3 is TGTGCCAGCAGCCGGGACAGTTCCTACGAGCAGTACTTC. Protein product: CASSRDSSYEQYF.

Remarks on this clonotype: Little can be read into the size of this beta chain, an off-target read in a library designed for alpha chains. The J gene is TRBJ1-4, the V gene TRBV12-3 or TRBV12-4; D not certain. V gave up 6 bases and J gave up 7 bases, with 18 bases separating them. The CDR3 runs 15 residues. The CDR3 spells CASSLPGPGSEKLFF. CDR3 DNA: TGTGCCAGCAGCCTGCCTGGTCCCGGTAGTGAAAAACTGTTTTTT.